The 32 T cell receptor beta chains below were found in one sample sequenced in a study of shared clonotypes between healthy human individuals. The protocol was immunoSEQ multiplex PCR, while the TCRdb copy is restricted to in-frame clones and leaves out a portion. Here the sample spans hundreds of thousands of clones, 74% being singletons. Material: memory CD4+ T cells sorted from blood. Subset described: CD45RA-negative fraction. These receptors all come from a woman in her 30s in good health.

The chain is built from TRBV19 and TRBJ2-1; 7 positions match TRBD2. The CDR3 extends over 15 amino acids. The V segment lost 9 bases and the J segment 1 base; nucleotides outside the gene matches: 9. Per the germline V gene, CDR1 is LNHDA and CDR2 is SQIVND (reference sequence). CDR3 amino acids: CASHSSGVSYNEQFF. CDR3 sequence (DNA): TGTGCCAGCCATTCTAGCGGCGTATCCTACAATGAGCAGTTCTTC.

This chain connects TRBV7-9 to TRBJ1-3, with TRBD1 matching over 10 bases. CDR1 and CDR2 (germline): SEHNR, FQNEAQ (reference sequence). The CDR3 consists of 17 residues. With V trimmed by 9 bases and J by 0 bases, 11 bases remained unmatched. This CDR3 is CASSPGQGPHSGNTIYF. Here the CDR3 DNA reads TGTGCCAGTTCGCCGGGACAGGGGCCTCACTCTGGAAACACCATATATTTT.

This clone was seen more than once but under ten times. V gene TRBV30 combines with J gene TRBJ2-1, with TRBD2 matching over 13 bases. CDR1 GTSNPN and CDR2 SVGIG come from the germline V gene (reference sequence). Unmatched junction bases numbered 6, after V lost 3 bases and J lost 7 bases. This CDR3 comprises 15 residues. The CDR3 region is CAWSHPGLAGNEQFF. The CDR3 nucleotides read TGTGCCTGGAGCCACCCGGGACTAGCGGGAAATGAGCAGTTCTTC.

This chain joins TRBV30 and TRBJ2-1; TRBD2 is a possible D gene (5 bases). Trimming shortened V by 0 bases and J by 0 bases, and 6 bases separated the two germline ends. The CDR3 has 14 amino acids. Germline V gene lookup returns CDR1 GTSNPN and CDR2 SVGIG (reference sequence). The chain's CDR3 is CAWSVGSSYNEQFF. CDR3 in DNA: TGTGCCTGGAGTGTGGGGAGCTCCTACAATGAGCAGTTCTTC.

The chain combines TRBV27 with TRBJ2-1; TRBD2 might be the D (5 bases). The CDR3 is 17 amino acids. V was cut by 2 bases and J by 0 bases, with 14 bases left in between. From germline, CDR1 is MNHEY and CDR2 SMNVEV (reference sequence). This CDR3 is CASSLPRGSSSYNEQFF. The DNA of the CDR3 is TGTGCCAGCAGTTTACCCAGAGGGAGCAGCTCCTACAATGAGCAGTTCTTC.

In its sample, this clone was seen once. V is TRBV6-5 and J is TRBJ2-7; tentative D call: TRBD2 (6 bases). Germline V gene lookup returns CDR1 MNHEY and CDR2 SVGAGI. The CDR3 has 13 amino acids. V was shortened by 2 bases and J by 3 bases, with 8 bases between the two germline ends. The DNA for the CDR3 is TGTGCCAGCAGTTACGGGACTTACTACGAGCAGTACTTC. Protein product: CASSYGTYYEQYF.

V usage is TRBV18 and J usage is TRBJ1-1, with TRBD1 matching 9 bases. This CDR3 spans 14 amino acids. Trimming at V came to 3 bases and at J to 3 bases, leaving 2 bases not matched to a gene. Germline CDR1 and CDR2: KGHSH and LQKENI. The CDR3 is CASSPTGGDTEAFF. For the CDR3, the DNA is TGTGCCAGCTCACCGACAGGGGGGGACACTGAAGCTTTCTTT.

This clone occurred a few times. The V call is TRBV14, the J call TRBJ2-5; TRBD2 matches 10 bases. Unmatched junction bases numbered 9, after V lost 4 bases and J lost 4 bases. CDR1 is SGHDN, CDR2 FVKESK, per germline. CDR3 length equals 16 residues. The CDR3 DNA follows: TGTGCCAGCAGCCCGCATAACAGACTAGCGGGAGAGACCCAGTACTTC. The encoded protein is CASSPHNRLAGETQYF.

The J gene is TRBJ1-1, the V gene TRBV11-2; D is perhaps TRBD1 (5 bases). The ends were cut back, 7 bases at V and 3 bases at J, with 12 bases in the middle. Germline V gene data show CDR1 as SGHAT and CDR2 as FQNNGV. The CDR3 has 13 amino acids. In DNA form, the CDR3 reads TGTGCCAGCACCCGTAGGGGTGACACTGAAGCTTTCTTT. Protein product: CASTRRGDTEAFF.

The CDR3 region is CASSLGNRLMYYGYTF. In DNA, the CDR3 is TGTGCCAGCAGTTTAGGAAATCGGCTCATGTACTATGGCTACACCTTC. V usage is TRBV28 and J usage is TRBJ1-2; D gene ambiguous. The ends were cut back, 2 bases at V and 3 bases at J, with 16 bases in the middle. The V gene's germline CDR1 is MDHEN and CDR2 SYDVKM. The CDR3 is 16 amino acids.

The chain employs TRBV19 and TRBJ1-2; possible D gene TRBD1, 5 bases. Trimming stripped 3 bases from V and 8 bases from J, with 16 bases between. Per germline, CDR1 LNHDA and CDR2 SQIVND (reference sequence). The CDR3 contains 14 residues. DNA of the CDR3: TGTGCCAGTAGTATTTCGGGGCAGGCGCCCGGCTACACCTTC. It yields the protein CASSISGQAPGYTF.

The genes are TRBV5-1 and TRBJ1-2, with D unclear. CDR1 SGHRS and CDR2 YFSETQ come from the germline V gene. CDR3 length equals 13 residues. V was trimmed by 1 base and J by 4 bases, leaving 8 bases between them. CDR3 region: CASSLNSIYGYTF. The CDR3 nucleotides are TGCGCCAGCAGCTTGAACAGCATCTATGGCTACACCTTC.

This sequence joins TRBV6-6 and TRBJ1-2; D call uncertain. With 7 bases removed from V and 6 bases from J, the gap between germline ends came to 12 bases. Germline lookup yields CDR1 MNHNY and CDR2 SVGAGI (reference sequence). The CDR3 sequence is 12 residues long. The CDR3 spells CASNSFSDGYTF. The CDR3 bases are TGTGCCAGCAATTCCTTTTCAGATGGCTACACCTTC.

This clone was picked up a small number of times. The rearrangement links TRBV6-4 to TRBJ2-1, with TRBD1 matching 7 bases. Germline CDR1 is MRHNA and CDR2 is SNTAGT. J lost 2 bases, V lost 6 bases, and 7 bases had no gene match. The CDR3 covers 15 residues. CDR3 residues: CASSRDSKPYNEQFF. DNA for the CDR3: TGTGCCAGCAGCCGGGACAGTAAACCCTACAATGAGCAGTTCTTC.

This rearrangement joins TRBV11-2 to TRBJ1-4; 8 bases fit TRBD1. This CDR3 contains 16 residues. The V gene end was trimmed by 5 bases and the J gene end by 5 bases; junction bases not matched to a gene: 10. Germline loops: CDR1 SGHAT, CDR2 FQNNGV. The CDR3 is CASSEKPRQGNEKLFF. For the CDR3, the DNA is TGTGCCAGCAGCGAAAAACCCCGACAGGGGAATGAAAAACTGTTTTTT.

CDR3 nucleotides: TGTGCCAGCAGTTTCCCCGGGACAGGGGAGAGTGAAAAACTGTTTTTT. Translation: CASSFPGTGESEKLFF. The chain recombines TRBV27 with TRBJ1-4; 10 bases line up with TRBD1. The CDR3 runs to 16 residues. CDR1 MNHEY and CDR2 SMNVEV come from the germline V gene (reference sequence). V was pared by 3 bases and J by 7 bases, with 8 bases of the junction left unmatched.

This chain joins TRBV7-6 and TRBJ2-1; the match to TRBD2 covers 12 bases. There are 16 residues in the CDR3. Germline V CDR1 and CDR2: SGHVS, FNYEAQ. The V segment lost 5 bases and the J segment 8 bases; nucleotides outside the gene matches: 10. This CDR3 reads CASSQGFGLAGHEQFF. The CDR3 DNA sequence: TGTGCCAGCAGCCAGGGTTTCGGACTAGCGGGACATGAGCAGTTCTTC.

The CDR3: CASSQLAGIPDTQYF. The CDR3 DNA reads as TGTGCCAGCAGTCAACTAGCGGGAATACCAGATACGCAGTATTTT. This sequence joins TRBV2 and TRBJ2-3, with TRBD2 matching 10 bases. Germline CDR1 and CDR2: SNHLY and FYNNEI. The ends lost 5 bases at V and 4 bases at J; junction bases unmatched: 6. The CDR3 runs to 15 residues.

V and J are TRBV30 and TRBJ2-5, with no clear D. CDR3 length equals 13 residues. Trimming shortened V by 3 bases and J by 4 bases, and 12 bases separated the two germline ends. Looked up from germline, CDR1 is GTSNPN and CDR2 is SVGIG (reference sequence). CDR3 sequence reads: CAWSRSGGETQYF. The CDR3 nucleotides read TGTGCCTGGAGCCGGTCGGGCGGAGAGACCCAGTACTTC.

The V call is TRBV7-8, the J call TRBJ1-2, with 7 bases lining up with TRBD1. Germline CDR1 reads SGHVS; CDR2 reads FQNEAQ. The ends lost 6 bases at V and 8 bases at J; junction bases unmatched: 9. This CDR3 is 13 amino acids long. CDR3 amino acids: CASRRAQGGGYTF. The CDR3 coding sequence is TGTGCCAGCAGGCGGGCCCAGGGGGGCGGCTACACCTTC.

This clone was observed a few times. Other DNA sequences within the sample encode an identical CDR3. The J gene is TRBJ1-2, the V gene TRBV7-8; D is unresolved. Germline assignment: CDR1 SGHVS and CDR2 FQNEAQ. The CDR3 length is 13 residues. V was pared by 1 base and J by 2 bases, with 5 bases between. The CDR3 region is CASSLVLNYGYTF. In nucleotides, the CDR3 is TGTGCCAGCAGCTTAGTGTTGAACTATGGCTACACCTTC.

This clone has ten or more counts. V usage is TRBV6-1 and J usage is TRBJ1-1; D not certain. The CDR3 length is 12 residues. Germline CDR1 is MNHNS and CDR2 is SASEGT. The V end was cut by 7 bases, the J end by 4 bases, with 10 bases between. The CDR3 nucleotides are TGTGCCAGCAACTGGGTGGGCACTGAAGCTTTCTTT. As protein: CASNWVGTEAFF.

The sample holds one count of this clone. V is TRBV28 and J is TRBJ2-7, with unresolved D. CDR3 length: 15 residues. Germline CDR1 and CDR2: MDHEN and SYDVKM. Trimming cost V 5 bases and J 3 bases, with 17 bases left between them. For the CDR3, the DNA is TGTGCCAGCAGTCCTGCTTGGCCGGCAAACTACGAGCAGTACTTC. This sequence encodes CASSPAWPANYEQYF.

V and J are TRBV11-3 and TRBJ2-1, with 13 bases lining up with TRBD2. In germline, CDR1 is SGHNT, CDR2 YENEEA. The ends lost 5 bases at V and 7 bases at J; junction bases unmatched: 14. The CDR3 is 18 amino acids. This CDR3 is CASSPGTSGKGVRNEQFF. The CDR3 region has the DNA TGTGCCAGCAGCCCGGGGACTAGCGGGAAAGGGGTAAGAAATGAGCAGTTCTTC.

J is TRBJ2-3 and V is TRBV9; D is unclear. Trimming shortened V by 0 bases and J by 4 bases, and 12 bases separated the two germline ends. This CDR3 spans 15 amino acids. Germline V lookup: CDR1 SGDLS, CDR2 YYNGEE. The CDR3 nucleotides are TGTGCCAGCAGCGTAGAGTCTACGATATCAGATACGCAGTATTTT. Its translation is CASSVESTISDTQYF.

This sequence joins TRBV18 and TRBJ2-2, with D possibly matching TRBD1 (5 bases). V lost 3 bases and J 0 bases, leaving 8 bases between the germline ends. CDR1 KGHSH and CDR2 LQKENI come from the germline V gene. CDR3 size: 15 residues. As DNA, the CDR3 is TGTGCCAGCTCACCCGAGACAGCGAACACCGGGGAGCTGTTTTTT. Translation gives CASSPETANTGELFF. Based on the CDR3 plus reference TRBV18 and TRBJ2-2, the full variable domain is NAGVMQNPRHLVRRRGQEARLRCSPMKGHSHVYWYRQLPEEGLKFMVYLQKENIIDESGMPKERFSAEFPKEGPSILRIQQVVRGDSAAYFCASSPETANTGELFFGEGSRLTVL.

This chain uses TRBV10-1 with TRBJ2-7; tentatively, D is TRBD1 or TRBD2 (6 bases each). The CDR3 consists of 14 residues. From germline, CDR1 is WNHNN and CDR2 SYGVQD (reference sequence). Trimming pared 5 bases from V and 4 bases from J, leaving 15 bases between. CDR3 residues: CASSPGHGGYEQYF. The DNA for the CDR3 is TGCGCCAGCAGTCCGGGACACGGGGGTTACGAGCAGTACTTC.

V gene TRBV11-2 combines with J gene TRBJ2-7, with D unclear. Trimming stripped 3 bases from V and 0 bases from J, with 9 bases between. Per germline, CDR1 SGHAT and CDR2 FQNNGV. The CDR3 totals 14 residues. CDR3 protein: CASSLAGHSYEQYF. CDR3 DNA: TGTGCCAGCAGCTTGGCCGGGCACTCCTACGAGCAGTACTTC.

For this clone: The same CDR3 also results from other DNA sequences found in this sample. The chain combines TRBV28 with TRBJ1-5, with D uncertain. Trimming took 3 bases from V and 3 from J, leaving 6 bases between them. Looked up from germline, CDR1 is MDHEN and CDR2 is SYDVKM. The CDR3 is made up of 13 amino acids. CDR3 amino acids: CASSLGNNQPQHF. CDR3 coding DNA: TGTGCCAGCAGTTTGGGGAACAATCAGCCCCAGCATTTT. The entire variable domain, with the rest obtained from reference TRBV28 and TRBJ1-5, is as follows: DVKVTQSSRYLVKRTGEKVFLECVQDMDHENMFWYRQDPGLGLRLIYFSYDVKMKEKGDIPEGYSVSREKKERFSLILESASTNQTSMYLCASSLGNNQPQHFGDGTRLSIL.

Concerning this clone itself: A read error is the likely source, as a far larger clone sits one nucleotide away. This chain connects TRBV2 to TRBJ2-1; 16 bases are shared with TRBD2. V lost 6 bases to trimming and J lost 9 bases; unmatched junction nucleotides: 5. CDR1 is SNHLY, CDR2 FYNNEI, per germline. The CDR3 consists of 15 residues. CDR3 residues: CASRGTSGRAGEQFF. As DNA, the CDR3 is TGTGCCAGCAGGGGGACTAGCGGGAGGGCGGGTGAGCAGTTCTTC.

The V and J genes are TRBV10-1 and TRBJ2-5; 9 nucleotides align to TRBD1. Germline V gene sequence: CDR1 WNHNN, CDR2 SYGVQD (reference sequence). The CDR3 sequence is 12 residues long. The junction had 4 bases not matched to a gene; V was cut back by 10 bases and J by 4 bases. The DNA of the CDR3 is TGCGCCACAGGACAGGGGACAGAGACCCAGTACTTC. Amino acids: CATGQGTETQYF.

Remarks on this clone: The same CDR3 can be traced to other DNA sequences in this sample. This chain connects TRBV11-2 to TRBJ1-1; maybe TRBD1 (6 bases). Trimming shortened V by 4 bases and J by 1 base, and 10 bases separated the two germline ends. Germline-derived CDR1 and CDR2 are SGHAT and FQNNGV. CDR3 size: 14 residues. Here the CDR3 DNA reads TGTGCCAGCAGCTCCTCGGACAGGAACACTGAAGCTTTCTTT. Amino acids: CASSSSDRNTEAFF.